Following are 5 T cell receptor beta chains from one sample sequenced in a study of read filtering for tumor transcriptome and immune sequencing. Molecular barcoded adaptors covering alpha/delta and beta/gamma chains were used on roughly 370 ng RNA. TCRdb called the reads again in MiXCR, with one record for every CDR3 protein. Of some 50,000 distinct CDR3 sequences in the sample, around 21% were seen once. Sequencing was done on a sample of a population of CD138-negative cells sorted from bone marrow. The receptors derive from a donor aged 40 or older with multiple myeloma.

This clonotype has only a few counts. The DNA of the CDR3 is TGCAGCGTTTTAGCGGATTCCTACAATGAGCAGTTCTTC. Translating it yields CSVLADSYNEQFF. The V call is TRBV29-1, the J call TRBJ2-1, with a possible D match to TRBD2 (6 bases). This CDR3 has 13 residues. CDR1 SQVTM and CDR2 ANQGSEA come from the germline V gene. Trimming took 5 bases from V and 1 from J, leaving 9 bases between them.

A remark on this clonotype: This may arise from a read error, as a much more abundant clone is one base away. The chain uses TRBV6-1 and TRBJ2-7; 10 bases fit TRBD2. The V gene's germline CDR1 is MNHNS and CDR2 SASEGT. The CDR3 totals 15 residues. DNA for the CDR3: TGTGCCGGCAGTGCCGGACTAGCGGTCTCCTACGAGCAGTACTTC. It specifies CAGSAGLAVSYEQYF.

This clonotype has only a few counts. This may be a read error, as it is one base from a much larger clone. This sequence joins TRBV6-5 and TRBJ2-1; tentative D call: TRBD2 (6 bases). Germline V gene lookup returns CDR1 MNHEY and CDR2 SVGAGI. The CDR3 has 13 amino acids. CDR3 nucleotides: TGTGCCAGCGGTTACGGGGCGGGAAATGAGCAGTTCTTC. This gives the protein CASGYGAGNEQFF.

This clonotype was counted ten times or more. The chain links TRBV30 to TRBJ2-1; either TRBD1 or TRBD2 may fit D (5 bases each). Germline CDR1 is GTSNPN and CDR2 is SVGIG (reference sequence). V was shortened by 4 bases and J by 6 bases, with 19 bases between the two germline ends. CDR3 length: 15 residues. In DNA, the CDR3 is TGTGCCTGGATGAAATACGGGACCCACCTCAATGAGCAGTTCTTC. Translation: CAWMKYGTHLNEQFF.

Worth noting for this clonotype: Given a much more abundant clone one base away, this may be a read error. The final CDR3 position lacks the conserved phenylalanine or tryptophan, pointing to a likely read error. The chain joins TRBV20-1 to TRBJ2-5; TRBD1 matches at 7 bases. CDR3 length equals 15 residues. Germline V CDR1 and CDR2: DFQATT, SNEGSKA (reference sequence). Unmatched junction bases numbered 12, after V lost 6 bases and J lost 2 bases. Here the CDR3 reads CSATVGTARQETQYL. The CDR3 bases are TGCAGTGCCACGGTCGGGACAGCACGTCAAGAGACCCAGTACCTC.